This TCR beta chain was found in a study of blood T cell repertoires in COVID-19. The CDR3 extends over 14 amino acids. The germline gives CDR1 MNHEY, CDR2 SVGAGI. Deletions cut 4 bases from V and 0 bases from J, with 6 bases between. This clone showed up just once. Method: immunoSEQ multiplex PCR; TCRdb's copy keeps in-frame clones and lacks some. The sample holds 220,000 or so clones, 82% seen once. Sequencing input: PBMCs or T cells enriched from blood (not recorded which). This chain connects TRBV6-5 to TRBJ1-4, with a weak D call TRBD1 (6 bases). The TCR was taken from an older woman who had recovered from COVID-19. The DNA for the CDR3 is TGTGCCAGCAGTTCAGGGGCAACTAATGAAAAACTGTTTTTT. It yields the protein CASSSGATNEKLFF.